The clone carrying this T cell receptor beta chain was detected many times. Its antigen is still unknown. TCRdb re-derived calls from the 5' RACE reads in MiXCR, one entry per CDR3 protein. The data contain around 91,000 distinct CDR3 sequences, approximately 9.6% of them singletons. The sample comes from a study of CD8 T cells in ankylosing spondylitis. Germline V gene sequence: CDR1 MGHRA, CDR2 YSYEKL. V was clipped by 6 bases and J by 8 bases; unmatched bases: 3. CDR3 length: 11 amino acids. Study observations and caveats: Ankylosing spondylitis blood appeared to be characterized by a TCR beta motif of eight or nine highly homologous variants.

The sample was blood, either unsorted or a sorted T cell fraction (not recorded which). The chain employs TRBV4-1 and TRBJ1-2; 7 nucleotides line up with TRBD1. This TCR derives from a male donor with ankylosing spondylitis. The CDR3 coding sequence is TGCGCCAGCAGACAGGGGCAGGGCTACACCTTC. Encoded protein: CASRQGQGYTF.